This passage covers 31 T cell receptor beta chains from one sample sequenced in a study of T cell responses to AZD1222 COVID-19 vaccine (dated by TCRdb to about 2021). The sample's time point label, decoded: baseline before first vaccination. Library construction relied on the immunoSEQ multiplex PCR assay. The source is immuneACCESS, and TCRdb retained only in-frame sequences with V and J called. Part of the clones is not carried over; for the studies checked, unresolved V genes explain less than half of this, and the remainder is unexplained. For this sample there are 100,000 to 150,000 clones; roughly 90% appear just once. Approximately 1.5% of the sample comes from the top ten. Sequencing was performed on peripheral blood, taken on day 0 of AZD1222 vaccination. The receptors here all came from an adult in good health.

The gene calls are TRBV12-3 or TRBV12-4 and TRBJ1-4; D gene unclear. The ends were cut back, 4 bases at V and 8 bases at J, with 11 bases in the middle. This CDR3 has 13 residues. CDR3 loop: CASSSSRNEKLFF. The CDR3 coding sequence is TGTGCCAGCAGTTCTAGCAGAAACGAAAAACTGTTTTTT.

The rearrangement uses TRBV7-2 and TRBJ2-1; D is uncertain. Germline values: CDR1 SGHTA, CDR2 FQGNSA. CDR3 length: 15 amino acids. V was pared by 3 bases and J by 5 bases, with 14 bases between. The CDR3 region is CASSFSHTSNNEQFF. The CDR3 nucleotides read TGTGCCAGCAGCTTCAGCCACACTTCAAACAATGAGCAGTTCTTC. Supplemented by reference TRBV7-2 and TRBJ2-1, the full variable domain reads GAGVSQSPSNKVTEKGKDVELRCDPISGHTALYWYRQSLGQGLEFLIYFQGNSAPDKSGLPSDRFSAERTGGSVSTLTIQRTQQEDSAVYLCASSFSHTSNNEQFFGPGTRLTVL.

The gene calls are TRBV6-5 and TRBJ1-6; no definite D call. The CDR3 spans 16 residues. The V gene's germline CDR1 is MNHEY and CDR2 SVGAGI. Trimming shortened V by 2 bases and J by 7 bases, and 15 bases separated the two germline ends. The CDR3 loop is CASSYARRGWNSPLHF. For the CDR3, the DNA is TGTGCCAGCAGTTACGCGCGCCGGGGATGGAATTCACCCCTCCACTTT.

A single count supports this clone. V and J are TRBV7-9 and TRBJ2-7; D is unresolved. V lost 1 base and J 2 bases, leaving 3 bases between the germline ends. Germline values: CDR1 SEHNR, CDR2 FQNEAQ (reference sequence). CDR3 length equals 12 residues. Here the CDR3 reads CASSLVTYEQYF. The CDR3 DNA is TGTGCCAGCAGCTTAGTAACCTACGAGCAGTACTTC.

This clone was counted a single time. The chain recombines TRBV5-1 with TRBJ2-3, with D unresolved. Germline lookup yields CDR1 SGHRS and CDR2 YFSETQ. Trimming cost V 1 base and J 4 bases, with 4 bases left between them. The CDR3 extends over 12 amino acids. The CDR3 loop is CASSLISDTQYF. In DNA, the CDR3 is TGCGCCAGCAGCTTGATCTCAGATACGCAGTATTTT.

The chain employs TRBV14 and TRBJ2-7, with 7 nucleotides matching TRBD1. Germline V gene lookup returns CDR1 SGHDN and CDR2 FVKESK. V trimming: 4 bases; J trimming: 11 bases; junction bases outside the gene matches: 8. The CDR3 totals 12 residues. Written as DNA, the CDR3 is TGTGCCAGCAGCCTCCGACAGGGCTCGGAGTACTTC. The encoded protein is CASSLRQGSEYF.

DNA of the CDR3: TGTGCCAGCAGTTCCGACAGGGGGCTGGGAACTGAAGCTTTCTTT. This codes for CASSSDRGLGTEAFF. The chain joins TRBV27 to TRBJ1-1, with TRBD1 identical over 10 bases. CDR3 length: 15 residues. Germline V gene sequence: CDR1 MNHEY, CDR2 SMNVEV (reference sequence). The J segment lost 5 bases and the V segment lost 4 bases, leaving 7 bases of the junction unmatched.

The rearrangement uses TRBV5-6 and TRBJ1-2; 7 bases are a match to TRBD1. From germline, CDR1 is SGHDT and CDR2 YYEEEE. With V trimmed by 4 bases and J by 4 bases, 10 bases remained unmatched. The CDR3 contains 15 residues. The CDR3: CASSLPGQSTYGYTF. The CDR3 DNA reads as TGTGCCAGCAGCCTACCGGGACAGAGCACCTATGGCTACACCTTC.

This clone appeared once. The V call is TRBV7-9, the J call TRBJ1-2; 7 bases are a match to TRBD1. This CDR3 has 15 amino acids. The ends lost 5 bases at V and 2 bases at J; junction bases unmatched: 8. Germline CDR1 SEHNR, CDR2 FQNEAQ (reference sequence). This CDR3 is CASSPPGQANYGYTF. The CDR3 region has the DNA TGTGCCAGCAGCCCGCCCGGACAGGCGAACTATGGCTACACCTTC.

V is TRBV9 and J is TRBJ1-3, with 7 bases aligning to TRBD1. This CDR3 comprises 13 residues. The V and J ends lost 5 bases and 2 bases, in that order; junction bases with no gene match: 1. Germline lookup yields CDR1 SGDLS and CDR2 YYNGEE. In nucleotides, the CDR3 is TGTGCCAGCAGGACAGGGACTGGAAACACCATATATTTT. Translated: CASRTGTGNTIYF.

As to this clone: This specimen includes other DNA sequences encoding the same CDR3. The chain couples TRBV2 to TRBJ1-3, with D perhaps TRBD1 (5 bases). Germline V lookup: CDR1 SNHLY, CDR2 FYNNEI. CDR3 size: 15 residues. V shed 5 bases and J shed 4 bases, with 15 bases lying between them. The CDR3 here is CASSMGQGPGNTIYF. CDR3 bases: TGTGCCAGCAGTATGGGGCAGGGCCCAGGAAACACCATATATTTT.

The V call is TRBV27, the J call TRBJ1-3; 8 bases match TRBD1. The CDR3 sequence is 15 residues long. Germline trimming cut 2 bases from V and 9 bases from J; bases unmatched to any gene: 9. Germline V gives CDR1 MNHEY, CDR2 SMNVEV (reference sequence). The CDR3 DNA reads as TGTGCCAGCAGTTTACAGGGGGCGCTTGGAGGCACCATATATTTT. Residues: CASSLQGALGGTIYF.

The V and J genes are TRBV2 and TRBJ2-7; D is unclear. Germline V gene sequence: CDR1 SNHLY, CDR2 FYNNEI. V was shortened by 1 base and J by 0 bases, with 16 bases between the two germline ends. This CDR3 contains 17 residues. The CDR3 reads CASSEDLQYLISYEQYF. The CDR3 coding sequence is TGTGCCAGCAGTGAAGATTTACAGTACCTCATCTCCTACGAGCAGTACTTC.

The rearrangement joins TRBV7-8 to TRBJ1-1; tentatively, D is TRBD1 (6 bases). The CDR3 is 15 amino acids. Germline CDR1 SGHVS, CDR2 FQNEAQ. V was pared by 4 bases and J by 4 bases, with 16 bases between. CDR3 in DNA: TGTGCCAGCAGCTCACCCCAGGGGTACTTCACTGAAGCTTTCTTT. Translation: CASSSPQGYFTEAFF.

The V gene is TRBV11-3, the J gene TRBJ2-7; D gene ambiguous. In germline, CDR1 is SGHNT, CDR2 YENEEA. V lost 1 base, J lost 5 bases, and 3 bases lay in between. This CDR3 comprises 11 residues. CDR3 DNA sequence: TGTGCCAGCAGCTTAGTCAACGAGCAGTACTTC. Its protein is CASSLVNEQYF.

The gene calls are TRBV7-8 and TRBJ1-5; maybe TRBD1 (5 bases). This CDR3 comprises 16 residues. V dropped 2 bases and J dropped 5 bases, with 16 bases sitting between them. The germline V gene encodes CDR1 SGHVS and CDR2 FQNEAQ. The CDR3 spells CASSLSDGGAHQPQHF. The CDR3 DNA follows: TGTGCCAGCAGCTTATCGGACGGCGGGGCCCATCAGCCCCAGCATTTT.

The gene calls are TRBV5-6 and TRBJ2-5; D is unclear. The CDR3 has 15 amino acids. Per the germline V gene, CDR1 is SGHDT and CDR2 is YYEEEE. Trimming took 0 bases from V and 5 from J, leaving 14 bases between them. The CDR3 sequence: CASSLGSRVDETQYF. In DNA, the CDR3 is TGTGCCAGCAGCTTGGGCTCGAGAGTGGATGAGACCCAGTACTTC. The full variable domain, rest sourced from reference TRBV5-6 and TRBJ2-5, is DAGVTQSPTHLIKTRGQQVTLRCSPKSGHDTVSWYQQALGQGPQFIFQYYEEEERQRGNFPDRFSGHQFPNYSSELNVNALLLGDSALYLCASSLGSRVDETQYFGPGTRLLVL.

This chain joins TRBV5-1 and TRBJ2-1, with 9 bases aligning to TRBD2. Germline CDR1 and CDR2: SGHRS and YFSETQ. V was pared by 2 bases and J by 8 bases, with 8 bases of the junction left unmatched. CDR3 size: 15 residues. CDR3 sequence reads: CASSLGSGRVHEQFF. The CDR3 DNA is TGCGCCAGCAGCTTAGGTAGCGGGAGAGTACATGAGCAGTTCTTC.

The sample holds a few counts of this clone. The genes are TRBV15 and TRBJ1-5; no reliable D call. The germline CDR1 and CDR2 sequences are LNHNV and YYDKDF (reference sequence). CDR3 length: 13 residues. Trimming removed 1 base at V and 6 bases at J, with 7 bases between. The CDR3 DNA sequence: TGTGCCACCAGCAGAGGGGTTAGTCAGCCCCAGCATTTT. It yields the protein CATSRGVSQPQHF.

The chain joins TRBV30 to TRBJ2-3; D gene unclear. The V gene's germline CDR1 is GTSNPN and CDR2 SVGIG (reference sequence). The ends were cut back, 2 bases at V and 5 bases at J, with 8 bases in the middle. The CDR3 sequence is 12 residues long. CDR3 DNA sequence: TGTGCCTGGAGTATTGGTAGAGATACGCAGTATTTT. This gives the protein CAWSIGRDTQYF.

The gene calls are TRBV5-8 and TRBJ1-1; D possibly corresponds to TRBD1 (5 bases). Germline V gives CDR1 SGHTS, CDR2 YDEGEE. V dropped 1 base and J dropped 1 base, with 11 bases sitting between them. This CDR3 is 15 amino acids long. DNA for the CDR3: TGTGCCAGCAGCTTGACCTGGGGGACGAACACTGAAGCTTTCTTT. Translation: CASSLTWGTNTEAFF.

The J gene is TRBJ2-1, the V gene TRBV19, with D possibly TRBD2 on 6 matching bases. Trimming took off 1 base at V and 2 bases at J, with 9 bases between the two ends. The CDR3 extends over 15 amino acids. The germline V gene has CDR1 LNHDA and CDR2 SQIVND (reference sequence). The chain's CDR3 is CASSIAGSPYNEQFF. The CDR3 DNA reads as TGTGCCAGTAGTATAGCCGGGAGTCCCTACAATGAGCAGTTCTTC.

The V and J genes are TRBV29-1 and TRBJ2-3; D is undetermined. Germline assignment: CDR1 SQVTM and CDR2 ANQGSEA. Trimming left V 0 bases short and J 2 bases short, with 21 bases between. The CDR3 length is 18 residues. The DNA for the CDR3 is TGCAGCGTTGAAGACCTTTCCCGAGGCCCTCACTTCACAGATACGCAGTATTTT. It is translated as CSVEDLSRGPHFTDTQYF.

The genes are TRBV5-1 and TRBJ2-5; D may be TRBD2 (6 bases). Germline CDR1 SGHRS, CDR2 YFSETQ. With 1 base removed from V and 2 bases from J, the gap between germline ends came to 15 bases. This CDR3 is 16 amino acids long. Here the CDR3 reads CASSLTSIADQETQYF. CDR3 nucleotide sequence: TGCGCCAGCAGCTTGACCTCTATAGCGGATCAAGAGACCCAGTACTTC.

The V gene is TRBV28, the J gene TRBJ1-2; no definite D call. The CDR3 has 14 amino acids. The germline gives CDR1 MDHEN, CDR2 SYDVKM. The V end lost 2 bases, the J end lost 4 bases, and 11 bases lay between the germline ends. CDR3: CASSLGQHSYGYTF. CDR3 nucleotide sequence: TGTGCCAGCAGTTTAGGGCAGCATTCCTATGGCTACACCTTC.

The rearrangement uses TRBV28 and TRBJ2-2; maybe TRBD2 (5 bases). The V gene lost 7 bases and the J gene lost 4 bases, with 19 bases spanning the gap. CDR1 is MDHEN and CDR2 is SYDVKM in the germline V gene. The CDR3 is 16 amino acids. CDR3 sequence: CASTRPGIVATGELFF. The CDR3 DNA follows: TGTGCCAGCACTCGGCCGGGGATCGTGGCCACCGGGGAGCTGTTTTTT.

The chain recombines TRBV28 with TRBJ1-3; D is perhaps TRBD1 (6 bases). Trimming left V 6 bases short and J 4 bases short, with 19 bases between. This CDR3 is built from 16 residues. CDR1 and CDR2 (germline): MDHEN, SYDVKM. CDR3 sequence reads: CASRKGGTLRGNTIYF. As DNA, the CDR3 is TGTGCCAGCAGAAAGGGGGGGACATTGAGAGGAAACACCATATATTTT.

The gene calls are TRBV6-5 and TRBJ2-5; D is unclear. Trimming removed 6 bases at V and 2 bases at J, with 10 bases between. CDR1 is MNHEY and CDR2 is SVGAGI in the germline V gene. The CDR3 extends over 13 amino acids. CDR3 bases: TGTGCCAGCAGCACTCTACTACAAGAGACCCAGTACTTC. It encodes CASSTLLQETQYF.

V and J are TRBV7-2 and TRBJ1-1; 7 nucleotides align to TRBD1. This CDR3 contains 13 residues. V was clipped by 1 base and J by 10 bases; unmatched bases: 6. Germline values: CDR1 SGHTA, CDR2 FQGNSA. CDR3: CASSLDHRGRAFF. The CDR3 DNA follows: TGTGCCAGCAGCTTAGACCACAGGGGCCGAGCTTTCTTT.

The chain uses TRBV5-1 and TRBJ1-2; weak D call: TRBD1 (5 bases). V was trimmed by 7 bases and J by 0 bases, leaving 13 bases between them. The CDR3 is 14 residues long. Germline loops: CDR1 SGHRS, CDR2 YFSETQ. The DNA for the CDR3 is TGCGCCAGCCGGGGGGACCGAGCTAACTATGGCTACACCTTC. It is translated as CASRGDRANYGYTF. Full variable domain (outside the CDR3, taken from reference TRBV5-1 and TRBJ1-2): KAGVTQTPRYLIKTRGQQVTLSCSPISGHRSVSWYQQTPGQGLQFLFEYFSETQRNKGNFPGRFSGRQFSNSRSEMNVSTLELGDSALYLCASRGDRANYGYTFGSGTRLTVV.

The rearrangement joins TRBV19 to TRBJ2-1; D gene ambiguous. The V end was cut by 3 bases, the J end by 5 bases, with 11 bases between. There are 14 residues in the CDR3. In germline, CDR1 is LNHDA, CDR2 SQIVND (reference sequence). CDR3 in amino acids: CASSIYRADNEQFF. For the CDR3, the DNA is TGTGCCAGTAGTATTTATCGGGCAGACAATGAGCAGTTCTTC.